This TCR beta chain was identified in a study of blood T cell repertoires in COVID-19. Authors' methods: Estimation of nucleated cell counts relied on the amplification of reference gene primers. The method was immunoSEQ multiplex PCR; TCRdb's version includes in-frame clones alone and lacks a portion of them. V, J and clone size are taken as reported in that table, and D and trimming were inferred from the DNA itself. The sample has about 150,000 clones, about 79% seen once. Trimming took 4 bases from V and 6 from J, leaving 16 bases between them. The CDR3 is made up of 14 amino acids. CDR1 is MGHDK, CDR2 SYGVNS, per germline.

This TCR was sampled from a woman aged 55 to 70 with acute or convalescent COVID-19. The chain couples TRBV25-1 to TRBJ2-7, with D possibly being TRBD2 (6 bases). Material for sequencing was peripheral blood. The CDR3 DNA sequence: TGTGCCAGCAGTGTCGGTGCCACCGGGGGCGAGCAGTACTTC. Its translation: CASSVGATGGEQYF.